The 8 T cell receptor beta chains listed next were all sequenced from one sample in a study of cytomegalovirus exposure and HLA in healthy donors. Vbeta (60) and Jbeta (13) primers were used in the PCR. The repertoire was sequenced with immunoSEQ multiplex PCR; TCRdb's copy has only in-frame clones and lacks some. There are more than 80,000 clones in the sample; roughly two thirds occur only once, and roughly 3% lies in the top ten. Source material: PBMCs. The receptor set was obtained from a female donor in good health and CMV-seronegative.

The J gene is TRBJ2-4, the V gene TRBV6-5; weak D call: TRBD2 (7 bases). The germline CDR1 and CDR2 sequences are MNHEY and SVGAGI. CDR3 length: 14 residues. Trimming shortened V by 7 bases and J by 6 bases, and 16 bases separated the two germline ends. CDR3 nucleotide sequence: TGTGCCAGCAACAAGAGGGGGGGAGGAAACATTCAGTACTTC. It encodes CASNKRGGGNIQYF.

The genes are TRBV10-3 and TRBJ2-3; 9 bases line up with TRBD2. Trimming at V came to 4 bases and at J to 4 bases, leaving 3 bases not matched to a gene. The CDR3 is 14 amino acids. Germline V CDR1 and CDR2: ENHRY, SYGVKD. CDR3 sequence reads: CAISGLAEADTQYF. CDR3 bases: TGTGCCATCAGTGGACTAGCGGAGGCAGATACGCAGTATTTT.

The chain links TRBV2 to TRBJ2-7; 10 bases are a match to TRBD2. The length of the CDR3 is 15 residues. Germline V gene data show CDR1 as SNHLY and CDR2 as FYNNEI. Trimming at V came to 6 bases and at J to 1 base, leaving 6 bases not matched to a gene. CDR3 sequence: CASRNGLAESYEQYF. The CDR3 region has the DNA TGTGCCAGCAGAAACGGACTAGCGGAGTCCTACGAGCAGTACTTC. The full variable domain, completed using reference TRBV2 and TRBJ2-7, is EPEVTQTPSHQVTQMGQEVILRCVPISNHLYFYWYRQILGQKVEFLVSFYNNEISEKSEIFDDQFSVERPDGSNFTLKIRSTKLEDSAMYFCASRNGLAESYEQYFGPGTRLTVT.

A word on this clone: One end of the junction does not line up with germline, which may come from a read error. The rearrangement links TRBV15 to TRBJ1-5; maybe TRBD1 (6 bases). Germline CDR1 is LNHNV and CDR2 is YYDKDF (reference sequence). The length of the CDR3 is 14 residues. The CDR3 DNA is TGTGCCACCAGCGGAGACAGGCCCGATCAGCCCCAGCATTTT. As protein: CATSGDRPDQPQHF.

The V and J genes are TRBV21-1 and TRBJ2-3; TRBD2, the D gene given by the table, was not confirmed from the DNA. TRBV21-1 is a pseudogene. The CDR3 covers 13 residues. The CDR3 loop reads CAIPSGRADTQYF. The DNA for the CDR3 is TGTGCCATCCCTAGCGGGAGGGCAGATACGCAGTATTTT.

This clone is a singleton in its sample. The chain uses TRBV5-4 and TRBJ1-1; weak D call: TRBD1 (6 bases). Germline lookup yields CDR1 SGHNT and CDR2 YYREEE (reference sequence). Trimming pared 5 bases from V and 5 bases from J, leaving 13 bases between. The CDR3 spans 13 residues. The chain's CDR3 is CASRNREGTEAFF. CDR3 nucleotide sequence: TGTGCCAGCAGGAACAGGGAGGGGACTGAAGCTTTCTTT.

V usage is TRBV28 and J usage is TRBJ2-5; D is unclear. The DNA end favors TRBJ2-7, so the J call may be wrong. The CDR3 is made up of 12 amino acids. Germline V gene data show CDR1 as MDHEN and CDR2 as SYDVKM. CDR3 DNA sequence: TGTGCCAGCAGAACCTCTAGCTACGAGCAGTACTTC. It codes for CASRTSSYEQYF.

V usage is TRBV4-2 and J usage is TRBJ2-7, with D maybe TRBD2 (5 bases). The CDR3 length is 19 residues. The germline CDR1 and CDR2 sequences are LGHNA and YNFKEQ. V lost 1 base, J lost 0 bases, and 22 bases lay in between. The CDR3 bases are TGTGCCAGCAGCCAAGTCAGTGGGCCGACTGGGAGTCCCTCCTACGAGCAGTACTTC. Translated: CASSQVSGPTGSPSYEQYF.